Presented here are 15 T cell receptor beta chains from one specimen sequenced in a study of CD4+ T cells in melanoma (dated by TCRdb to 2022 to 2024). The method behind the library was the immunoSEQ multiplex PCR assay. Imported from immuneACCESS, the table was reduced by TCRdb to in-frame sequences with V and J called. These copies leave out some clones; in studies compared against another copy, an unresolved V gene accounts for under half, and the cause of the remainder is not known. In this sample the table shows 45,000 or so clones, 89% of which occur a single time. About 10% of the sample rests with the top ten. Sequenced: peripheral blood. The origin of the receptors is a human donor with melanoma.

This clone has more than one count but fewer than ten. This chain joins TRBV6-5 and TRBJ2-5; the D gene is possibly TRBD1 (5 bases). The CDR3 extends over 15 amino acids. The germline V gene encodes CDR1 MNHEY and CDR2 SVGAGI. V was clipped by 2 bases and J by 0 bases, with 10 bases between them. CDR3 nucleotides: TGTGCCAGCAGTTACCTTGCAGGGCACCAAGAGACCCAGTACTTC. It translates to CASSYLAGHQETQYF.

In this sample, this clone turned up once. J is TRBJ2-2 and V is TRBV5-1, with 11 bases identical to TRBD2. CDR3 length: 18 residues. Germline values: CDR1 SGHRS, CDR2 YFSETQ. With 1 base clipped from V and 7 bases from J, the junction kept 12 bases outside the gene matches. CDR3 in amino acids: CASSLRASGGLLGGELFF. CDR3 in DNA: TGCGCCAGCAGCTTGAGGGCTAGCGGGGGGCTGCTTGGCGGGGAGCTGTTTTTT. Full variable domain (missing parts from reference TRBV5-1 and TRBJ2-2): KAGVTQTPRYLIKTRGQQVTLSCSPISGHRSVSWYQQTPGQGLQFLFEYFSETQRNKGNFPGRFSGRQFSNSRSEMNVSTLELGDSALYLCASSLRASGGLLGGELFFGEGSRLTVL.

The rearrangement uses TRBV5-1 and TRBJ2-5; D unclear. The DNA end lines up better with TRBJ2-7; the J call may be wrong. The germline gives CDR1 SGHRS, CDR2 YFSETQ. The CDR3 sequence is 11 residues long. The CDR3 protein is CASSHSYEQYF. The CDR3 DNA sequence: TGCGCCAGCAGCCACTCCTACGAGCAGTACTTC.

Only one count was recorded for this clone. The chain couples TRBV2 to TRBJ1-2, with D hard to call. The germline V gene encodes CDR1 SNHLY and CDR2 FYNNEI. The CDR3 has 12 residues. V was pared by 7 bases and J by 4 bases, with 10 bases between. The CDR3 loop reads CASKDFSYGYTF. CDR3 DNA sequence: TGTGCCAGCAAGGATTTTAGCTATGGCTACACCTTC. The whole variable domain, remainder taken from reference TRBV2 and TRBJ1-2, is EPEVTQTPSHQVTQMGQEVILRCVPISNHLYFYWYRQILGQKVEFLVSFYNNEISEKSEIFDDQFSVERPDGSNFTLKIRSTKLEDSAMYFCASKDFSYGYTFGSGTRLTVV.

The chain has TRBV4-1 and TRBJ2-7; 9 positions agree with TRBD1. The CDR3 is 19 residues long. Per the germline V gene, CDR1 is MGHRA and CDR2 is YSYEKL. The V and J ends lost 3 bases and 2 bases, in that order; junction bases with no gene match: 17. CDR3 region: CASSQENWLDRGTTYEQYF. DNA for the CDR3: TGCGCCAGCAGCCAGGAAAATTGGCTCGACAGGGGGACCACCTACGAGCAGTACTTC.

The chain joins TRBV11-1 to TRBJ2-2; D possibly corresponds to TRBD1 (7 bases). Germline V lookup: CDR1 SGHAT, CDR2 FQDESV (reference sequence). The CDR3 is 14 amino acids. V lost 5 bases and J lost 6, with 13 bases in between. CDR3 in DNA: TGTGCCAGCAGCCCGGGGGACAGTTCCGGGGAGCTGTTTTTT. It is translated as CASSPGDSSGELFF.

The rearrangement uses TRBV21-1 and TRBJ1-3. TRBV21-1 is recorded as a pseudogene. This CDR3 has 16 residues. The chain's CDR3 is CASSSPGPFSGNTIYF. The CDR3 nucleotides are TGTGCCAGCAGCAGTCCCGGGCCCTTCTCTGGAAACACCATATATTTT.

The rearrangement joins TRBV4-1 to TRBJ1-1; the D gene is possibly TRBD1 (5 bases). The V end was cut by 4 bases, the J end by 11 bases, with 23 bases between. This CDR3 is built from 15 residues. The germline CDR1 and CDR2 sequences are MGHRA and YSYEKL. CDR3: CASSRIPEGQGRAFF. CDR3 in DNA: TGCGCCAGCAGCCGCATACCGGAAGGTCAGGGAAGGGCTTTCTTT.

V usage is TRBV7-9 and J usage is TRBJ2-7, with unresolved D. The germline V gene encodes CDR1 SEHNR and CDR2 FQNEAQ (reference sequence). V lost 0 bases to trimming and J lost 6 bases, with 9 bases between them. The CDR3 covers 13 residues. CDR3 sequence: CASSLAAVAEQYF. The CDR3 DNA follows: TGTGCCAGCAGCTTAGCGGCAGTTGCCGAGCAGTACTTC. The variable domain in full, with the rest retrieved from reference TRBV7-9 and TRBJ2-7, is DTGVSQNPRHKITKRGQNVTFRCDPISEHNRLYWYRQTLGQGPEFLTYFQNEAQLEKSRLLSDRFSAERPKGSFSTLEIQRTEQGDSAMYLCASSLAAVAEQYFGPGTRLTVT.

The CDR3 DNA follows: TGCGCCAGCAGCTTGGGGGGTGTTTGGACAGGAGACTCCTACGAGCAGTACTTC. Its translation is CASSLGGVWTGDSYEQYF. The chain combines TRBV5-1 with TRBJ2-5; 7 bases match TRBD1. The last part of the DNA fits TRBJ2-7 better; the J call may be wrong. Germline V lookup: CDR1 SGHRS, CDR2 YFSETQ. This CDR3 comprises 18 residues.

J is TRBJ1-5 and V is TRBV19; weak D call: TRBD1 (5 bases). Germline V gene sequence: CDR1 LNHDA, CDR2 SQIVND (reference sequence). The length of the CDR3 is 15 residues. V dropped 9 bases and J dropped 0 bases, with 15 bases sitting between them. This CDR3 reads CASKIDRDSNQPQHF. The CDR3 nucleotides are TGTGCCAGCAAAATCGACAGAGATAGCAATCAGCCCCAGCATTTT.

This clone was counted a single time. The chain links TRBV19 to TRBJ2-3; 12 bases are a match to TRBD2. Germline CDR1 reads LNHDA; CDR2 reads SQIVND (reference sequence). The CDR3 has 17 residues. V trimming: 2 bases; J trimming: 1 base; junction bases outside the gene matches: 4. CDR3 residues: CASSIPGLAGCTDTQYF. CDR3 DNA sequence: TGTGCCAGTAGTATACCCGGACTAGCGGGGTGCACAGATACGCAGTATTTT.

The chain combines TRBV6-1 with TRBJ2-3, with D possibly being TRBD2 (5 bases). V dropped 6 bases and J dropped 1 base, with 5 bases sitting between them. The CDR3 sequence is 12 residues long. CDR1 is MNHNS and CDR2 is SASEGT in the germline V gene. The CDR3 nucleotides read TGTGCCAGCAGGGAGGGCACAGATACGCAGTATTTT. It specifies CASREGTDTQYF.

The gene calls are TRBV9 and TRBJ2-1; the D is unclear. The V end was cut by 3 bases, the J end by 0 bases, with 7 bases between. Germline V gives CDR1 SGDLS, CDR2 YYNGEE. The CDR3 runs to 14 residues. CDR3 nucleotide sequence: TGTGCCAGCAGCGAGAGCCGCTCCTACAATGAGCAGTTCTTC. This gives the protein CASSESRSYNEQFF.

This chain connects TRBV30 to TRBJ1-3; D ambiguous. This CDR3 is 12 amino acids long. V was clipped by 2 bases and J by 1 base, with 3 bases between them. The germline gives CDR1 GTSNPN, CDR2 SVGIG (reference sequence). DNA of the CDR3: TGTGCCTGGAGTAATTCTGGAAACACCATATATTTT. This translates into CAWSNSGNTIYF.